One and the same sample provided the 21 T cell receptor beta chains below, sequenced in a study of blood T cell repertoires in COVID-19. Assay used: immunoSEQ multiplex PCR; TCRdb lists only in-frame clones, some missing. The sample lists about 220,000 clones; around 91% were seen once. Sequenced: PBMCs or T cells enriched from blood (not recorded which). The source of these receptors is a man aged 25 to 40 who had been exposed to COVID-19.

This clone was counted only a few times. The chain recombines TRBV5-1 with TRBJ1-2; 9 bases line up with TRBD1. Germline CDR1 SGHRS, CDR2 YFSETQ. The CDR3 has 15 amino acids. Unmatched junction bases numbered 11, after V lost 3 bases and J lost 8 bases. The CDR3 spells CASSSSPTGGNGYTF. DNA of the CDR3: TGCGCCAGCAGCTCAAGCCCAACAGGGGGCAACGGCTACACCTTC. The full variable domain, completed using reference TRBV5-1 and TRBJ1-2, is KAGVTQTPRYLIKTRGQQVTLSCSPISGHRSVSWYQQTPGQGLQFLFEYFSETQRNKGNFPGRFSGRQFSNSRSEMNVSTLELGDSALYLCASSSSPTGGNGYTFGSGTRLTVV.

DNA of the CDR3: TGCAGCGTTGGGGACAGGGGCAATCAGCCCCAGCATTTT. This translates into CSVGDRGNQPQHF. J is TRBJ1-5 and V is TRBV29-1, with 9 bases matching TRBD1. Germline V gene data show CDR1 as SQVTM and CDR2 as ANQGSEA. This CDR3 is 13 amino acids long. V trimming: 4 bases; J trimming: 2 bases; junction bases outside the gene matches: 0.

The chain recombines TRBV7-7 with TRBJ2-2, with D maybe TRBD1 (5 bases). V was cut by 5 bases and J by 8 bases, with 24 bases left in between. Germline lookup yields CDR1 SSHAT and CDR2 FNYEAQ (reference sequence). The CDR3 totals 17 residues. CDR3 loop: CASSRRGDLSKQGELFF. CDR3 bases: TGTGCCAGCAGCAGAAGGGGCGACCTCTCCAAACAGGGGGAGCTGTTTTTT.

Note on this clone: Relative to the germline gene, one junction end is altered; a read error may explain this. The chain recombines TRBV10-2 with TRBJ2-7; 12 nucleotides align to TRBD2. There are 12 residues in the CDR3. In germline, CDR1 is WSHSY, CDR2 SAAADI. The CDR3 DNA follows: TGCGCCAGCAGTGAATTGCCTAGCGGGGGGGCCTTC. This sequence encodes CASSELPSGGAF.

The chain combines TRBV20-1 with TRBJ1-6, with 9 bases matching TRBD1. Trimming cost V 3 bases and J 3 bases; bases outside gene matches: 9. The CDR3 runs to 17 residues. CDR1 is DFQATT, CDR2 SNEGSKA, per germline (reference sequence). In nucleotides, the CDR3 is TGCAGTGCTAGTCGGGACAGGGTACTTCACTATAATTCACCCCTCCACTTT. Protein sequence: CSASRDRVLHYNSPLHF.

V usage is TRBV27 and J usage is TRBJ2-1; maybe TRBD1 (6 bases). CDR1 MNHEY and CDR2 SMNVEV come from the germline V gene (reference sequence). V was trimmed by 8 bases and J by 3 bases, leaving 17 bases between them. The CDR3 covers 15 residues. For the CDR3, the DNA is TGTGCCAGCTCTTTAATGGCAGGGGTCTACAATGAGCAGTTCTTC. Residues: CASSLMAGVYNEQFF.

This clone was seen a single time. The CDR3 reads CASSLGQGGYGYTF. For the CDR3, the DNA is TGTGCCAGCTCACTGGGACAGGGCGGCTATGGCTACACCTTC. The chain recombines TRBV18 with TRBJ1-2; 9 bases are shared with TRBD1. This CDR3 spans 14 amino acids. Losses at the gene ends were 4 bases for V and 4 bases for J; bases not matched to a gene: 4. Germline lookup yields CDR1 KGHSH and CDR2 LQKENI.

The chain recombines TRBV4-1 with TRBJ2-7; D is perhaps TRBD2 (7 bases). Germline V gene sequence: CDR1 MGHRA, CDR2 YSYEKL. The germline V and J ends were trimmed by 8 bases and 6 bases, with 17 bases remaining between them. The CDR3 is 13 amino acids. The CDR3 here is CASGGTGRAEQYF. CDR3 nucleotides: TGCGCCAGCGGGGGAACAGGGAGGGCCGAGCAGTACTTC.

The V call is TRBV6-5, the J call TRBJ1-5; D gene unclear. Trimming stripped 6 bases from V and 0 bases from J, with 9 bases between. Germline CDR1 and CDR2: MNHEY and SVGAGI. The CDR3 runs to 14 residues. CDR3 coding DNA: TGTGCCAGCAGCCTCAGTATTAGCAATCAGCCCCAGCATTTT. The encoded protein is CASSLSISNQPQHF.

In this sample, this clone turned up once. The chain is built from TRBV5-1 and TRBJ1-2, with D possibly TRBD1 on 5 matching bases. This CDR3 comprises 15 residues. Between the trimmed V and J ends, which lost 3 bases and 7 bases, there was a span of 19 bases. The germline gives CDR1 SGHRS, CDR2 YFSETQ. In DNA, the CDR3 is TGCGCCAGCAGCTCGGGTGTAGGCTGGAGGGGTGGCTACACCTTC. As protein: CASSSGVGWRGGYTF.

CDR3 sequence: CASSERLSPLHF. The CDR3 nucleotides read TGTGCCAGCAGCGAACGGTTGTCACCCCTCCACTTT. The chain is built from TRBV6-2 or TRBV6-3 and TRBJ1-6; D gene ambiguous. This CDR3 spans 12 amino acids. The germline V gene encodes CDR1 MNHEY and CDR2 SVGEGT. The V end was cut by 6 bases, the J end by 10 bases, with 10 bases between.

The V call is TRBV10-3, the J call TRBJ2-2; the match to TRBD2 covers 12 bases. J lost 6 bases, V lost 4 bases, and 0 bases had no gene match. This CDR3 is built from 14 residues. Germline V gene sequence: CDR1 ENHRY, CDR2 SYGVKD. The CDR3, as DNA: TGTGCCATCAGTGCTAGCGGGGGGGCCGGGGAGCTGTTTTTT. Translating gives CAISASGGAGELFF.

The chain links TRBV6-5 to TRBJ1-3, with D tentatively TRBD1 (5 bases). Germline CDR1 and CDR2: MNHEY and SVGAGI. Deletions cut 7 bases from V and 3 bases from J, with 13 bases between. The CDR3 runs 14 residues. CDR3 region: CASTPDGGGNTIYF. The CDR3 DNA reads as TGTGCCAGCACCCCCGACGGGGGTGGAAACACCATATATTTT.

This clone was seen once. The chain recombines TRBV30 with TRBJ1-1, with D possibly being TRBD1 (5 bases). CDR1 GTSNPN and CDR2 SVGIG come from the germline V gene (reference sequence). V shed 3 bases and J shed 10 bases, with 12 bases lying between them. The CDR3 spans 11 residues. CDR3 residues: CAWSLGAGAFF. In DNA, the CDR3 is TGTGCCTGGAGCCTTGGGGCAGGAGCTTTCTTT.

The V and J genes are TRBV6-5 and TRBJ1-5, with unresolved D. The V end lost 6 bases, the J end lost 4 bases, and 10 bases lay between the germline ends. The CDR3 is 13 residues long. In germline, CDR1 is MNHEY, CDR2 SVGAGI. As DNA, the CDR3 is TGTGCCAGCAGGCGGACGGGAAATCAGCCCCAGCATTTT. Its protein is CASRRTGNQPQHF.

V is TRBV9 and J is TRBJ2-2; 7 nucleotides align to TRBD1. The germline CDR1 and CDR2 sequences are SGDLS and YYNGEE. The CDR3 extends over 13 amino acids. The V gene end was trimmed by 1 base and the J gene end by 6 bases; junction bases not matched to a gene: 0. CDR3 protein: CASSVQGAGELFF. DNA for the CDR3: TGTGCCAGCAGCGTACAGGGGGCCGGGGAGCTGTTTTTT. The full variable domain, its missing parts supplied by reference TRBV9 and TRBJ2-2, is DSGVTQTPKHLITATGQRVTLRCSPRSGDLSVYWYQQSLDQGLQFLIQYYNGEERAKGNILERFSAQQFPDLHSELNLSSLELGDSALYFCASSVQGAGELFFGEGSRLTVL.

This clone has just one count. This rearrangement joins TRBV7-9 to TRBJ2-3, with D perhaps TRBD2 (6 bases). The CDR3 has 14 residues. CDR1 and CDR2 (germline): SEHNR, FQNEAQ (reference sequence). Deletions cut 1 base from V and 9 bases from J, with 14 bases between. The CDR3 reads CASSLDLGRTTQYF. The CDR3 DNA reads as TGTGCCAGCAGCTTAGATCTGGGGAGGACCACGCAGTATTTT.

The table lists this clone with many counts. CDR3 region: CASGLGLANNEQFF. CDR3 coding DNA: TGTGCTAGTGGTTTAGGACTAGCGAATAATGAGCAGTTCTTC. This chain joins TRBV12-5 and TRBJ2-1; 9 nucleotides agree with TRBD2. With 3 bases clipped from V and 7 bases from J, the junction kept 4 bases outside the gene matches. Germline assignment: CDR1 LGHNT and CDR2 FRNRAP. This CDR3 spans 14 amino acids.

CDR3 nucleotide sequence: TGTGCCAGCAGCCAAGGCACTGACGAGCAGTACTTC. This translates into CASSQGTDEQYF. This sequence joins TRBV4-2 and TRBJ2-7; D gene unclear. V was clipped by 1 base and J by 5 bases, with 6 bases between them. Germline values: CDR1 LGHNA, CDR2 YNFKEQ. The CDR3 totals 12 residues.

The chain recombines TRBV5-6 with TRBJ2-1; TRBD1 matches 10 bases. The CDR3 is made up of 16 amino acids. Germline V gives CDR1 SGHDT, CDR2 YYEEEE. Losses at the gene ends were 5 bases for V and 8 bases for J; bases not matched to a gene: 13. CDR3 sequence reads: CASRPLPGQGSHEQFF. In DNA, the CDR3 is TGTGCCAGCAGACCCCTTCCGGGACAGGGGTCCCATGAGCAGTTCTTC.

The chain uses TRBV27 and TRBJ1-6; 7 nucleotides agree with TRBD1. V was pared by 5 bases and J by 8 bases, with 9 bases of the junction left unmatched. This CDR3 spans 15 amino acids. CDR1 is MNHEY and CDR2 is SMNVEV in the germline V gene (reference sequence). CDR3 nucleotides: TGTGCCAGCAGTCCTCCCGACAGGGTGGATTCACCCCTCCACTTT. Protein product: CASSPPDRVDSPLHF.